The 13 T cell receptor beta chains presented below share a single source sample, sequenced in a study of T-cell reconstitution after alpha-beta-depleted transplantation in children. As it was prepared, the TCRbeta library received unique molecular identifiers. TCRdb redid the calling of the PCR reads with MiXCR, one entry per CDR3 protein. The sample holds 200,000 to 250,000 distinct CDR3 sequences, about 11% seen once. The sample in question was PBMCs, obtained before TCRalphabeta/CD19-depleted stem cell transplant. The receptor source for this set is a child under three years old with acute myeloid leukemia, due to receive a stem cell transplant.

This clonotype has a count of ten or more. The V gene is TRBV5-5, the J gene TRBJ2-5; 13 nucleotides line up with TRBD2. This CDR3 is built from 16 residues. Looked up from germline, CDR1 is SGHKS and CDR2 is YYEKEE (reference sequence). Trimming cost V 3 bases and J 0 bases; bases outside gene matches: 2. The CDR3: CASSSGTSGNQETQYF. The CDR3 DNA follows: TGTGCCAGCAGCTCGGGGACTAGCGGGAACCAAGAGACCCAGTACTTC.

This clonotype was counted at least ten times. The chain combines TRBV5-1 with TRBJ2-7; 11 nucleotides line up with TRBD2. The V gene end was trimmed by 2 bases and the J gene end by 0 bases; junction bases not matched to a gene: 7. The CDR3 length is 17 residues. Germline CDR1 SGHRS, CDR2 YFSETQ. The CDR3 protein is CASSLGLAGGHSYEQYF. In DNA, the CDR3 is TGCGCCAGCAGCTTAGGCCTAGCGGGAGGACACTCCTACGAGCAGTACTTC. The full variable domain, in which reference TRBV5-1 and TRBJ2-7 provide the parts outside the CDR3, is KAGVTQTPRYLIKTRGQQVTLSCSPISGHRSVSWYQQTPGQGLQFLFEYFSETQRNKGNFPGRFSGRQFSNSRSEMNVSTLELGDSALYLCASSLGLAGGHSYEQYFGPGTRLTVT.

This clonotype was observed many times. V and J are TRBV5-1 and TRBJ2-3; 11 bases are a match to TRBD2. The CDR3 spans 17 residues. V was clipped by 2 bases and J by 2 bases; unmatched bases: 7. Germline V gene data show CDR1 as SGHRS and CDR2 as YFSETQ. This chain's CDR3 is CASSFRASGRITDTQYF. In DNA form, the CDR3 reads TGCGCCAGCAGCTTTCGAGCTAGCGGGAGGATCACAGATACGCAGTATTTT. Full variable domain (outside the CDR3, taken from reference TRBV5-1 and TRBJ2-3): KAGVTQTPRYLIKTRGQQVTLSCSPISGHRSVSWYQQTPGQGLQFLFEYFSETQRNKGNFPGRFSGRQFSNSRSEMNVSTLELGDSALYLCASSFRASGRITDTQYFGPGTRLTVL.

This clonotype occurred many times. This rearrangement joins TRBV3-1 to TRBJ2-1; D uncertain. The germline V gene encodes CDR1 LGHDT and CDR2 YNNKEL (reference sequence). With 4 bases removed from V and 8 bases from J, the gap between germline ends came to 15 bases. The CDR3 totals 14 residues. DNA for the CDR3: TGTGCCAGCAGCCCCCCTTTAGCAACCCATGAGCAGTTCTTC. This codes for CASSPPLATHEQFF.

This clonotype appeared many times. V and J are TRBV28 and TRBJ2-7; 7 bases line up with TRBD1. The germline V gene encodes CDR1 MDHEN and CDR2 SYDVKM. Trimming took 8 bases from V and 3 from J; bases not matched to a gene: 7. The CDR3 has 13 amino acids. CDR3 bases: TGTGCCAGCCGTGAGGGGGCCTTCTACGAGCAGTACTTC. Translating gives CASREGAFYEQYF.

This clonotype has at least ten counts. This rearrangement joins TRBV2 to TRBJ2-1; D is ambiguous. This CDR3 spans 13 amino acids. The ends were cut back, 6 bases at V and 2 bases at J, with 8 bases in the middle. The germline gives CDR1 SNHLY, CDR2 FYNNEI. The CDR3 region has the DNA TGTGCCAGCAGATTTGACACCTACAATGAGCAGTTCTTC. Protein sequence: CASRFDTYNEQFF. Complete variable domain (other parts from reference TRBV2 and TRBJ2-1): EPEVTQTPSHQVTQMGQEVILRCVPISNHLYFYWYRQILGQKVEFLVSFYNNEISEKSEIFDDQFSVERPDGSNFTLKIRSTKLEDSAMYFCASRFDTYNEQFFGPGTRLTVL.

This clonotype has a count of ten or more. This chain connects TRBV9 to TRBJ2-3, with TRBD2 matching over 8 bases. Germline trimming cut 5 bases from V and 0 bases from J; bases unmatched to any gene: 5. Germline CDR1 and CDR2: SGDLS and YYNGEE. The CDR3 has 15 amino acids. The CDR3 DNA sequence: TGTGCCAGCAGGACCGGACTAGCTAGCACAGATACGCAGTATTTT. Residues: CASRTGLASTDTQYF.

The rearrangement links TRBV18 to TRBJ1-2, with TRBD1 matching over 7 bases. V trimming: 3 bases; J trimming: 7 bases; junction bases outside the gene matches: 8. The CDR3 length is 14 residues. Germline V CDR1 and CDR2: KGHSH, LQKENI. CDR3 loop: CASSPGQEDLGYTF. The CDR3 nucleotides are TGTGCCAGCTCACCCGGACAGGAAGATCTTGGCTACACCTTC. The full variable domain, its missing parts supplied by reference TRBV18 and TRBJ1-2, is NAGVMQNPRHLVRRRGQEARLRCSPMKGHSHVYWYRQLPEEGLKFMVYLQKENIIDESGMPKERFSAEFPKEGPSILRIQQVVRGDSAAYFCASSPGQEDLGYTFGSGTRLTVV.

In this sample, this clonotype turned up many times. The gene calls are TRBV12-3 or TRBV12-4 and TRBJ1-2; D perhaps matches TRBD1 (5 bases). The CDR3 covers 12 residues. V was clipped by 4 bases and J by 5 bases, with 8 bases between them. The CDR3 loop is CASSSDSYGYTF. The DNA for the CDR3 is TGTGCCAGCAGTTCCGACAGTTATGGCTACACCTTC.

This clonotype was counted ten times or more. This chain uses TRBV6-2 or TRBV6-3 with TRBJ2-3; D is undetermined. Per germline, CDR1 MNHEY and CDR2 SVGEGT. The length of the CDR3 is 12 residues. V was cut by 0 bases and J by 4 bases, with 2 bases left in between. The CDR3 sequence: CASSYSSDTQYF. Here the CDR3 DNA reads TGTGCCAGCAGTTACTCGTCAGATACGCAGTATTTT.

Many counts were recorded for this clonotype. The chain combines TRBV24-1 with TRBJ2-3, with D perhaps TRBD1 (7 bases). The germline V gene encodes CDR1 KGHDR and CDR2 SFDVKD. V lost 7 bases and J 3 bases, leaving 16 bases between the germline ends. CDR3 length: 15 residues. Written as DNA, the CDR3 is TGTGCCACCAGACCCAGGGGGGCCGCTACAGATACGCAGTATTTT. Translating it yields CATRPRGAATDTQYF.

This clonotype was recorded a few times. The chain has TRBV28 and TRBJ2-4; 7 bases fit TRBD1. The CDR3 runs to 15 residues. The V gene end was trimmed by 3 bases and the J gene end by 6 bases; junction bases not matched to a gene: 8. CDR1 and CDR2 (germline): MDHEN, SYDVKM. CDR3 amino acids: CASSFNRGGGNIQYF. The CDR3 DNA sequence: TGTGCCAGCAGTTTCAACAGGGGTGGGGGAAACATTCAGTACTTC. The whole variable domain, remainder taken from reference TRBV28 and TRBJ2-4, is DVKVTQSSRYLVKRTGEKVFLECVQDMDHENMFWYRQDPGLGLRLIYFSYDVKMKEKGDIPEGYSVSREKKERFSLILESASTNQTSMYLCASSFNRGGGNIQYFGAGTRLSVL.

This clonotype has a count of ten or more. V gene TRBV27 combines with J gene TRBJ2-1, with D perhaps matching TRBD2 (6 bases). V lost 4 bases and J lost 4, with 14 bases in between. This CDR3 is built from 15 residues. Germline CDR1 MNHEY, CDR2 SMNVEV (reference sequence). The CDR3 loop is CASSSPPDYYNEQFF. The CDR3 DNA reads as TGTGCCAGCAGTTCCCCCCCGGACTATTACAATGAGCAGTTCTTC.